This entry describes one T cell receptor (beta chain). TCRdb's copy holds only in-frame clones and misses some; the assay was immunoSEQ multiplex PCR. Of about 520,000 clones in the sample, 80% to 90% were seen once. This entry belongs to a study of blood T cell repertoires in COVID-19. Across the whole study: PBMCs, B-cell-depleted T cells, or T cells were the source of the cDNA or gDNA that made up the material.

The receptor's source is a human donor in a cohort sampled during active COVID-19. The specimen sequenced was peripheral blood.

The CDR3 protein is CASSVDRTYNSPLHF. The CDR3 nucleotides read TGTGCCAGCAGCGTCGACAGGACATATAATTCACCCCTCCACTTT. The genes are TRBV9 and TRBJ1-6; a weak D match, TRBD1 (6 bases). Germline CDR1 is SGDLS and CDR2 is YYNGEE. The V end lost 2 bases, the J end lost 4 bases, and 10 bases lay between the germline ends. This CDR3 is built from 15 residues.